A single sample gave rise to the 17 T cell receptor beta chains below, sequenced in a study of glioma-infiltrating T cells. TCR alpha and beta CDR3 regions were amplified from RNA using iRepertoire nested multiplex PCR. MiXCR, run by TCRdb on the multiplex PCR reads, gives a single entry per CDR3 protein. The table lists about 110,000 distinct CDR3 sequences, around a quarter of them singletons. Input material: glioma tissue, nonneoplastic brain tissue, or PBMCs (not recorded which). The source is a human donor with low-grade glioma or glioblastoma, undergoing nonglioma brain surgery, or in good health (not recorded which).

This rearrangement joins TRBV25-1 to TRBJ2-5; D not certain. CDR1 is MGHDK, CDR2 SYGVNS, per germline. There are 13 residues in the CDR3. Deletions cut 7 bases from V and 5 bases from J, with 14 bases between. The CDR3 is CASNEDGWETQYF. For the CDR3, the DNA is TGTGCCAGCAACGAAGATGGATGGGAGACCCAGTACTTC.

On this clonotype: One end of the junction does not line up with germline, which may come from a read error. V and J are TRBV6-1 and TRBJ2-1, with a tentative D call TRBD1 (6 bases). The CDR3 sequence is 13 residues long. Germline CDR1 is MNHNS and CDR2 is SASEGT. DNA for the CDR3: TGTGCCAGCTTGACAGGTTCCTACACTGAGCAGTTCTTC. Encoded protein: CASLTGSYTEQFF.

In its sample, this clonotype was seen many times. CDR3 bases: TGTGCCAGCAGTCAGTTTGGGCAGGGCAATCAGCCCCAGCATTTT. Protein sequence: CASSQFGQGNQPQHF. J is TRBJ1-5 and V is TRBV28; D remains unclear. CDR1 MDHEN and CDR2 SYDVKM come from the germline V gene. The CDR3 is 15 residues long. The ends were cut back, 5 bases at V and 2 bases at J, with 13 bases in the middle.

About this clonotype itself: The germline gene is not matched at one end of the junction; a read error may be the cause. The rearrangement links TRBV15 to TRBJ2-7; D uncertain. The germline V gene has CDR1 LNHNV and CDR2 YYDKDF (reference sequence). This CDR3 comprises 15 residues. The CDR3, as DNA: TGTGCCACCAGCTGCAACCTAGATTCCTTTGTCGAGCAATACTTC. As protein: CATSCNLDSFVEQYF.

This clonotype was detected ten times or more. This chain connects TRBV14 to TRBJ1-1; no firm D call. Germline V gene sequence: CDR1 SGHDN, CDR2 FVKESK. Trimming took 3 bases from V and 4 from J, leaving 6 bases between them. This CDR3 has 12 amino acids. CDR3 protein: CASSQRPTEAFF. CDR3 DNA: TGTGCCAGCAGCCAGAGACCCACTGAAGCTTTCTTT.

The J gene is TRBJ1-5, the V gene TRBV28; D remains ambiguous. V lost 9 bases, J lost 4 bases, and 1 base lay in between. The CDR3 totals 9 residues. The germline V gene has CDR1 MDHEN and CDR2 SYDVKM. CDR3 loop: CARNQPQHF. CDR3 DNA: TGTGCCAGAAATCAGCCCCAGCATTTT.

This clonotype was recorded a few times. The V and J genes are TRBV28 and TRBJ2-2, with no clear D. V lost 5 bases and J lost 4, with 14 bases in between. Germline CDR1 reads MDHEN; CDR2 reads SYDVKM. CDR3 size: 15 residues. This chain's CDR3 is CASSGDTASTGELFF. The DNA for the CDR3 is TGTGCCAGCAGTGGTGACACTGCGAGCACCGGGGAGCTGTTTTTT.

This clonotype has only one observation. It may be a read error: a sequence one base away is much more abundant. The rearrangement links TRBV7-2 to TRBJ1-4, with a weak D call TRBD1 (5 bases). CDR3 length equals 14 residues. CDR1 is SGHTA and CDR2 is FQGNSA in the germline V gene. CDR3 sequence reads: CVSSQGPPNEKLFF. The DNA of the CDR3 is TGTGTCAGCAGCCAGGGACCGCCGAATGAAAAACTGTTTTTT.

This clonotype was found a few times. This may stem from a read error, because a much larger clone lies one nucleotide away. The V and J genes are TRBV7-9 and TRBJ1-1; D is uncertain. The CDR3 has 14 amino acids. Trimming cost V 3 bases and J 5 bases, with 13 bases left between them. Germline CDR1 is SEHNR and CDR2 is FQNEAQ (reference sequence). CDR3: CASSLGSGGTEAFF. The CDR3 nucleotides read TGTGCCAGCAGCTTGGGTTCTGGAGGAACTGAAGCTTTCTTT.

This clonotype was seen repeatedly, ten times or more. The chain employs TRBV7-2 and TRBJ2-7; D is uncertain. The CDR3 length is 13 residues. Germline V lookup: CDR1 SGHTA, CDR2 FQGNSA. Trimming removed 2 bases from V and 2 bases from J, with 7 bases in between. The CDR3 DNA is TGTGCCAGCAGCTTAAGGATTCCCTACGAGCAGTACTTC. Its protein product is CASSLRIPYEQYF.

The chain couples TRBV29-1 to TRBJ2-5; D is unclear. The V end was cut by 6 bases, the J end by 2 bases, with 7 bases between. Germline V gene data show CDR1 as SQVTM and CDR2 as ANQGSEA. The CDR3 spans 11 residues. The CDR3 region has the DNA TGCAGCGTAGCATCTCAAGAGACCCAGTACTTC. It encodes CSVASQETQYF.

This chain uses TRBV5-1 with TRBJ1-1; tentatively, D is TRBD1 (6 bases). The ends were cut back, 4 bases at V and 1 base at J, with 11 bases in the middle. The CDR3 has 14 residues. CDR1 and CDR2 from the germline V gene are SGHRS and YFSETQ. The CDR3 loop reads CASSRDISNTEAFF. For the CDR3, the DNA is TGCGCCAGCAGCCGGGACATTTCGAACACTGAAGCTTTCTTT. The variable domain in full, completed from reference TRBV5-1 and TRBJ1-1, reads KAGVTQTPRYLIKTRGQQVTLSCSPISGHRSVSWYQQTPGQGLQFLFEYFSETQRNKGNFPGRFSGRQFSNSRSEMNVSTLELGDSALYLCASSRDISNTEAFFGQGTRLTVV.

This clonotype was seen just once. V and J are TRBV6-6 and TRBJ2-7, with no clear D. Germline V gives CDR1 MNHNY, CDR2 SVGAGI (reference sequence). This CDR3 region has 15 residues. The germline V and J ends were trimmed by 6 bases and 0 bases, with 15 bases remaining between them. The CDR3 nucleotides are TGTGCCAGCAGACATAGACGGTCGAGCTCCTACGAGCAGTACTTC. Its translation is CASRHRRSSSYEQYF.

As for this clonotype: Being one base from a much bigger clone, this may be a read error. The chain joins TRBV28 to TRBJ2-1, with 12 positions matching TRBD2. This CDR3 comprises 17 residues. Trimming cost V 2 bases and J 10 bases; bases outside gene matches: 12. Germline CDR1 and CDR2: MDHEN and SYDVKM. CDR3 sequence (DNA): TGTGCCAGCAGTTTAGTGGGTCTAGCGGGAGGGTCCGGCGAGCAGTTCTTC. This translates into CASSLVGLAGGSGEQFF.

Turning to this clonotype: It may be a read error: a sequence one base away is much more abundant. V and J are TRBV12-3 or TRBV12-4 and TRBJ2-1, with no clear D. The CDR3 extends over 12 amino acids. V lost 3 bases and J lost 10, with 10 bases in between. The CDR3 here is CASSFPSGEQFF. The CDR3 nucleotides read TGTGCCAGCAGTTTCCCGTCCGGCGAGCAGTTCTTC.

This clonotype has at least ten counts. The chain recombines TRBV2 with TRBJ1-3; D is uncertain. CDR1 is SNHLY and CDR2 is FYNNEI in the germline V gene. This CDR3 spans 15 amino acids. The V end was cut by 0 bases, the J end by 0 bases, with 6 bases between. CDR3 residues: CASSEALISGNTIYF. The CDR3 DNA reads as TGTGCCAGCAGTGAAGCGTTGATCTCTGGAAACACCATATATTTT.

The chain uses TRBV4-3 and TRBJ2-1, with D perhaps matching TRBD1 (6 bases). Between the trimmed V and J ends, which lost 0 bases and 7 bases, there was a span of 7 bases. The CDR3 is made up of 13 amino acids. Germline V gene lookup returns CDR1 LGHNA and CDR2 YSLEER. CDR3 sequence: CASSQDQGNEQFF. CDR3 nucleotides: TGCGCCAGCAGCCAAGATCAGGGGAATGAGCAGTTCTTC.